This T cell receptor (beta chain) emerged from a study of T cells in Graves' hyperthyroidism and ophthalmopathy. Amplified TCR beta CDR3 regions derived from RNA transcripts. The primer set for the first-round RT-PCR of the TCR CDR3 was HTBI. In TCRdb, the multiplex PCR reads were re-called with MiXCR into one record per CDR3 protein. There are some 340,000 distinct CDR3 sequences in the sample; around 15% occur only once, and about 37% lies in the top ten. Study findings and constraints: From stable hyperthyroidism, ophthalmopathy was separated by a 13 V-J model.

This clonotype was picked up many times. Its specificity is unknown. Deletions cut 1 base from V and 7 bases from J, with 16 bases between. This CDR3 is 15 amino acids long. CDR1 SGHNT and CDR2 YENEEA come from the germline V gene. Clinicians diagnosed patients from clinical symptoms, serum thyroxine and TRAb, thyroid ultrasound and orbital computed tomography. The PBMCs studied were ones that came from 10 ml fresh peripheral blood. The sequence came from a woman aged 40 to 55 with Graves' ophthalmopathy. V usage is TRBV11-3 and J usage is TRBJ1-2; D remains ambiguous. Sequenced input: blood. The CDR3 region has the DNA TGTGCCAGCAGCTTAGGCCGGCGCTTATCGTCTGGCTACACCTTC. Translated, it gives CASSLGRRLSSGYTF.